The 28 T cell receptor beta chains given below trace back to one sample, sequenced in a study of monozygotic twins with inflammatory bowel disease. TCRdb reprocessed the 5' RACE reads; each CDR3 protein has one entry and no DNA is given. Here the sample table reports approximately 330,000 distinct CDR3 sequences. What was sequenced was blood. The receptors derive from a human donor with ulcerative colitis or Crohn's disease, or a healthy co-twin of an affected twin (not recorded which).

This chain joins TRBV27 and TRBJ2-7; TCRdb indicates TRBD2, and absent DNA this call remains unverified. Germline V gives CDR1 MNHEY, CDR2 SMNVEV (reference sequence). This CDR3 contains 14 residues. CDR3 amino acids: CASSLLAGPGEQYF.

The chain uses TRBV28 and TRBJ2-2. Germline V CDR1 and CDR2: MDHEN, SYDVKM. The CDR3 totals 12 residues. CDR3 region: CAAGVVTGELFF. The variable domain in full, completed from reference TRBV28 and TRBJ2-2, reads DVKVTQSSRYLVKRTGEKVFLECVQDMDHENMFWYRQDPGLGLRLIYFSYDVKMKEKGDIPEGYSVSREKKERFSLILESASTNQTSMYLCAAGVVTGELFFGEGSRLTVL.

The V and J genes are TRBV5-1 and TRBJ2-1; checking the TCRdb D call of TRBD2 is not possible without DNA. The germline V gene has CDR1 SGHRS and CDR2 YFSETQ. CDR3 size: 15 residues. The CDR3 sequence: CASRGALAAYNEQFF.

The V call is TRBV5-1, the J call TRBJ1-1; the TCRdb D gene call, TRBD1, has no DNA to confirm it. CDR1 and CDR2 (germline): SGHRS, YFSETQ. This CDR3 has 14 residues. CDR3 sequence: CASTMGDANTEAFF.

CDR3: CASTLYGELFF. This chain connects TRBV5-1 to TRBJ2-2. Per germline, CDR1 SGHRS and CDR2 YFSETQ. The length of the CDR3 is 11 residues. The variable domain in full, completed from reference TRBV5-1 and TRBJ2-2, reads KAGVTQTPRYLIKTRGQQVTLSCSPISGHRSVSWYQQTPGQGLQFLFEYFSETQRNKGNFPGRFSGRQFSNSRSEMNVSTLELGDSALYLCASTLYGELFFGEGSRLTVL.

The rearrangement links TRBV9 to TRBJ1-2. The CDR3 is made up of 12 amino acids. CDR1 and CDR2 from the germline V gene are SGDLS and YYNGEE. The CDR3 is CASSTQDFRYTF.

This rearrangement joins TRBV9 to TRBJ2-2; TCRdb gives TRBD1 as the D gene, but with no DNA this cannot be confirmed. CDR1 is SGDLS and CDR2 is YYNGEE in the germline V gene. The length of the CDR3 is 18 residues. CDR3: CASSVATGGAMGTGELFF.

The V gene is TRBV7-6, the J gene TRBJ2-7; TCRdb's D gene call, TRBD2, goes unchecked for lack of DNA. CDR1 and CDR2 (germline): SGHVS, FNYEAQ. CDR3 length: 13 amino acids. The CDR3 region is CASSAERGYEQYF.

The chain links TRBV6-5 to TRBJ2-7; TCRdb calls TRBD2, which cannot be checked without DNA. The CDR3 extends over 16 amino acids. The germline V gene has CDR1 MNHEY and CDR2 SVGAGI. Here the CDR3 reads CASSYSRAGMGYEQYF.

The CDR3 protein is CASTVLPREDTEAFF. The V call is TRBV5-1, the J call TRBJ1-1; checking the TCRdb D call of TRBD1 is not possible without DNA. CDR1 SGHRS and CDR2 YFSETQ come from the germline V gene. This CDR3 region has 15 residues.

The chain has TRBV28 and TRBJ2-3; TCRdb designates TRBD1, a call that cannot be tested without DNA. The CDR3 has 14 amino acids. Germline loops: CDR1 MDHEN, CDR2 SYDVKM. CDR3 in amino acids: CASSRDRGPDTQYF.

The V call is TRBV5-5, the J call TRBJ2-3. The length of the CDR3 is 16 residues. Germline CDR1 SGHKS, CDR2 YYEKEE (reference sequence). CDR3 sequence: CASSLATKGNTDTQYF.

The J gene is TRBJ2-1, the V gene TRBV12-3 or TRBV12-4; TCRdb's assignment of TRBD2 cannot be checked, as there is no DNA. The CDR3 loop spans 17 amino acids. CDR3 in amino acids: CASSRSTSGSSYNEQFF.

This chain links TRBV28 with TRBJ2-7; the D call from TCRdb, TRBD1, cannot be confirmed without DNA. The germline V gene has CDR1 MDHEN and CDR2 SYDVKM. This CDR3 region has 15 residues. CDR3: CASSPPITGGHEQYF.

This chain links TRBV10-3 with TRBJ2-3. CDR3 length: 13 amino acids. Germline CDR1 ENHRY, CDR2 SYGVKD. The CDR3 region is CAISGDVLDTQYF.

This sequence joins TRBV7-9 and TRBJ2-1; TCRdb's assignment of TRBD1 cannot be checked, as there is no DNA. Germline V CDR1 and CDR2: SEHNR, FQNEAQ (reference sequence). The CDR3 is 15 residues long. CDR3 in amino acids: CASSLRGGPYNEQFF.

The chain couples TRBV5-1 to TRBJ1-6; with no DNA, the TCRdb D assignment of TRBD1 cannot be verified. The CDR3 runs 17 residues. Germline assignment: CDR1 SGHRS and CDR2 YFSETQ. The CDR3 reads CASSTGTQYPLGSPLHF.

The CDR3 sequence: CASSSPRGGEKLFF. The gene calls are TRBV12-3 or TRBV12-4 and TRBJ1-4; the D call of TRBD1 rests on TCRdb alone, since no DNA is present to check it. This CDR3 is 14 amino acids long.

The V gene is TRBV30, the J gene TRBJ1-2; the TCRdb call, TRBD1, lacks DNA for checking. This CDR3 is 12 amino acids long. The germline V gene encodes CDR1 GTSNPN and CDR2 SVGIG (reference sequence). The CDR3: CAWSQGDYGYTF.

V usage is TRBV7-2 and J usage is TRBJ1-4; TCRdb's D gene call, TRBD1, goes unchecked for lack of DNA. CDR1 is SGHTA, CDR2 FQGNSA, per germline. The CDR3 extends over 15 amino acids. The CDR3: CASSPRRGSNEKLFF.

J is TRBJ1-1 and V is TRBV20-1; TCRdb selects TRBD1, and the lack of DNA leaves this call unchecked. Germline-derived CDR1 and CDR2 are DFQATT and SNEGSKA (reference sequence). CDR3 size: 13 residues. CDR3 residues: CSAPGQGAPKALF.

The gene calls are TRBV5-4 and TRBJ2-1; as DNA is missing, the TRBD1 call by TCRdb cannot be tested. The CDR3 spans 12 residues. Germline V gives CDR1 SGHNT, CDR2 YYREEE (reference sequence). CDR3 sequence: CASSFTGPVRIF. The full variable domain, rest sourced from reference TRBV5-4 and TRBJ2-1, is ETGVTQSPTHLIKTRGQQVTLRCSSQSGHNTVSWYQQALGQGPQFIFQYYREEENGRGNFPPRFSGLQFPNYSSELNVNALELDDSALYLCASSFTGPVRIFGPGTRLTVL.

The chain recombines TRBV5-1 with TRBJ1-1; the D call from TCRdb, TRBD1, cannot be confirmed without DNA. Germline CDR1 SGHRS, CDR2 YFSETQ. This CDR3 region has 16 residues. The CDR3 protein is CASSLEGVSQNTEAFF.

The gene calls are TRBV7-2 and TRBJ2-7; TCRdb lists TRBD2, though no DNA is available to test this call. The CDR3 is 14 residues long. Germline CDR1 is SGHTA and CDR2 is FQGNSA. CDR3 region: CASSLRGQPYEQYF.

The V gene is TRBV4-1, the J gene TRBJ2-7; with no DNA, the TCRdb D assignment of TRBD2 cannot be verified. CDR1 and CDR2 from the germline V gene are MGHRA and YSYEKL. CDR3 length: 14 residues. The CDR3 here is CASSSSSGSYEQYF.

The chain is built from TRBV28 and TRBJ2-6; TCRdb proposes TRBD2, but this gene call is untestable without DNA. The CDR3 runs 17 residues. Germline V CDR1 and CDR2: MDHEN, SYDVKM. CDR3 protein: CASSLSGGPPGANVLTF.

The chain employs TRBV27 and TRBJ2-7; TCRdb gives TRBD2 as the D gene, but with no DNA this cannot be confirmed. CDR3 size: 14 residues. Germline values: CDR1 MNHEY, CDR2 SMNVEV (reference sequence). This CDR3 reads CAASPSGSVRGQYF.

This rearrangement joins TRBV11-2 to TRBJ2-2; TCRdb designates TRBD2, a call that cannot be tested without DNA. Germline V gives CDR1 SGHAT, CDR2 FQNNGV. The CDR3 is made up of 19 amino acids. CDR3 residues: CASSPRASGGSAGTGELFF.